These 16 T cell receptor beta chains originate from one sample sequenced in a study of OX40 agonist ivuxolimab in advanced cancers. Only in-frame clones appear in the TCRdb table, and some are missing; sequencing was by immunoSEQ multiplex PCR. This repertoire shows 100,000 or so clones, 90% found once; its top ten account for 0.25% to 0.35%. Material: CD4+ or CD8+ T cells sorted from blood, obtained in a trial of the OX40 agonist ivuxolimab. The receptors come from an adult with an advanced solid tumor such as melanoma, head and neck, liver or kidney cancer.

This clone was observed a single time. This chain links TRBV28 with TRBJ2-7; 10 bases line up with TRBD2. Trimming took 7 bases from V and 2 from J; bases not matched to a gene: 2. The germline V gene encodes CDR1 MDHEN and CDR2 SYDVKM. CDR3 length: 13 residues. CDR3 nucleotide sequence: TGTGCCAGCACTAGCGGGAGCGCCTACGAGCAGTACTTC. Its protein product is CASTSGSAYEQYF.

The chain joins TRBV28 to TRBJ2-7; 7 bases align to TRBD1. This CDR3 is built from 15 residues. J lost 2 bases, V lost 8 bases, and 12 bases had no gene match. CDR1 is MDHEN and CDR2 is SYDVKM in the germline V gene. CDR3 sequence: CASEDTGVGTYEQYF. In nucleotides, the CDR3 is TGTGCCAGCGAAGATACAGGGGTTGGAACCTACGAGCAGTACTTC.

The chain recombines TRBV7-3 with TRBJ2-3; 9 positions agree with TRBD2. V trimming: 3 bases; J trimming: 3 bases; junction bases outside the gene matches: 4. Germline CDR1 and CDR2: SGHTA and FQGTGA. CDR3 length: 15 residues. The CDR3 is CASSFAGLATDTQYF. CDR3 DNA: TGTGCCAGCAGCTTTGCGGGACTAGCTACAGATACGCAGTATTTT.

This chain connects TRBV7-2 to TRBJ2-1; TRBD2 matches at 14 bases. This CDR3 has 16 amino acids. V lost 7 bases and J lost 9; bases outside the gene matches: 11. CDR1 SGHTA and CDR2 FQGNSA come from the germline V gene. The CDR3 reads CASTLAGLAGVGEQFF. CDR3 sequence (DNA): TGTGCCAGCACCCTTGCGGGACTAGCGGGAGTCGGTGAGCAGTTCTTC.

V and J are TRBV6-6 and TRBJ2-3; the match to TRBD1 covers 11 bases. Germline loops: CDR1 MNHNY, CDR2 SVGAGI (reference sequence). This CDR3 has 14 residues. Losses at the gene ends were 6 bases for V and 7 bases for J; bases not matched to a gene: 6. CDR3 nucleotide sequence: TGTGCCAGCAGGCCCGGGACAGGGGGAAATACGCAGTATTTT. Residues: CASRPGTGGNTQYF.

This chain uses TRBV19 with TRBJ2-3; perhaps D is TRBD1 or TRBD2 (5 bases each). CDR1 is LNHDA and CDR2 is SQIVND in the germline V gene (reference sequence). This CDR3 is 14 amino acids long. Trimming cost V 5 bases and J 6 bases, with 15 bases left between them. The CDR3 spells CASSSPGALDTQYF. DNA for the CDR3: TGTGCCAGTAGTTCTCCCGGGGCACTGGATACGCAGTATTTT.

V is TRBV2 and J is TRBJ2-6, with D uncertain. Trimming removed 4 bases from V and 0 bases from J, with 13 bases in between. The CDR3 extends over 17 amino acids. Looked up from germline, CDR1 is SNHLY and CDR2 is FYNNEI. The CDR3, as DNA: TGTGCCAGCAGTGTCGAGGTATTGCCCTCTGGGGCCAACGTCCTGACTTTC. It is translated as CASSVEVLPSGANVLTF.

The chain joins TRBV5-1 to TRBJ2-1; D unclear. The ends were cut back, 2 bases at V and 3 bases at J, with 9 bases in the middle. The CDR3 is made up of 14 amino acids. Per the germline V gene, CDR1 is SGHRS and CDR2 is YFSETQ. CDR3 coding DNA: TGCGCCAGCAGCTTCTGGCAGGACTACAATGAGCAGTTCTTC. Amino acids: CASSFWQDYNEQFF.

The chain links TRBV28 to TRBJ2-3; the match to TRBD2 covers 10 bases. Germline V gene data show CDR1 as MDHEN and CDR2 as SYDVKM. With V trimmed by 4 bases and J by 6 bases, 10 bases remained unmatched. The CDR3 contains 16 residues. This chain's CDR3 is CASSSRSSGSPDTQYF. DNA of the CDR3: TGTGCCAGCAGTTCGCGTTCTAGCGGGAGCCCCGATACGCAGTATTTT.

The rearrangement links TRBV18 to TRBJ1-1; D is unresolved. Trimming took off 3 bases at V and 2 bases at J, with 7 bases between the two ends. Germline loops: CDR1 KGHSH, CDR2 LQKENI. The CDR3 length is 13 residues. CDR3 in amino acids: CASSPQANTEAFF. DNA of the CDR3: TGTGCCAGCTCACCTCAGGCCAACACTGAAGCTTTCTTT.

This clone occurred a few times. This chain uses TRBV15 with TRBJ2-7, with D perhaps matching TRBD2 (6 bases). The germline gives CDR1 LNHNV, CDR2 YYDKDF (reference sequence). The CDR3 has 13 amino acids. Trimming pared 3 bases from V and 5 bases from J, leaving 11 bases between. In DNA form, the CDR3 reads TGTGCCACCAGCAGGGGTCGGGAGAACGAGCAGTACTTC. It yields the protein CATSRGRENEQYF.

Concerning this clone: One junction end disagrees with the germline gene, perhaps due to a read error. Other DNA sequences from this sample encode an identical CDR3 as well. CDR3 residues: CASSQVTRTQVGEQFF. The CDR3 bases are TGTGCCAGTAGCCAAGTGACCCGGACGCAAGTAGGTGAGCAGTTCTTC. The chain is built from TRBV4-2 and TRBJ2-1; D is ambiguous. This CDR3 comprises 16 residues. From germline, CDR1 is LGHNA and CDR2 YNFKEQ.

The chain employs TRBV5-1 and TRBJ2-7; 10 bases are a match to TRBD1. The CDR3 totals 13 residues. The germline gives CDR1 SGHRS, CDR2 YFSETQ. V trimming: 3 bases; J trimming: 6 bases; junction bases outside the gene matches: 3. CDR3 loop: CASSSGTGVEQYF. DNA of the CDR3: TGCGCCAGCAGCTCCGGGACAGGGGTCGAGCAGTACTTC.

CDR3 DNA sequence: TGTGCCAGCAGCCCACGGACAGGACCGAATCAGCCCCAGCATTTT. Its translation is CASSPRTGPNQPQHF. The rearrangement joins TRBV7-2 to TRBJ1-5; TRBD1 matches 7 bases. The CDR3 sequence is 15 residues long. Germline-derived CDR1 and CDR2 are SGHTA and FQGNSA. V was pared by 5 bases and J by 4 bases, with 8 bases of the junction left unmatched. The full variable domain, in which reference TRBV7-2 and TRBJ1-5 provide the parts outside the CDR3, is GAGVSQSPSNKVTEKGKDVELRCDPISGHTALYWYRQSLGQGLEFLIYFQGNSAPDKSGLPSDRFSAERTGGSVSTLTIQRTQQEDSAVYLCASSPRTGPNQPQHFGDGTRLSIL.

This clone was seen a few times. One end of the junction fails to match germline, which may point to a read error. The chain has TRBV6-1 and TRBJ2-7, with 8 bases identical to TRBD2. Germline CDR1 and CDR2: MNHNS and SASEGT. CDR3 length equals 14 residues. CDR3 sequence (DNA): TGTGCCAGCAGAGAAGGGCGGGGGGCCTACGAGCAGTACTTC. Translated, it gives CASREGRGAYEQYF.

The CDR3 loop is CASAGAGDEQYF. DNA of the CDR3: TGTGCCAGCGCGGGGGCAGGGGACGAGCAGTACTTC. This chain uses TRBV7-9 with TRBJ2-7; D might be TRBD2 (7 bases). The V and J ends lost 8 bases and 5 bases respectively, with 13 bases between them. The CDR3 runs 12 residues. The germline V gene has CDR1 SEHNR and CDR2 FQNEAQ (reference sequence).